This T cell receptor beta chain was identified in a study of T cell responses to AZD1222 COVID-19 vaccine. Study-wide results and caveats: Vaccination with two AZD1222 doses was followed by a rise in Spike-specific TCR breadth and depth. Repertoires were obtained solely post-peak T cell response. Epitopes outside B.1.351 and B.1.1.7 mutated regions reportedly drew nearly half of spike TCRs.

The V end lost 2 bases, the J end lost 5 bases, and 11 bases lay between the germline ends. CDR1 is ENHRY, CDR2 SYGVKD, per germline. The CDR3 contains 14 residues. Some clones are missing from TCRdb's copy, which holds only in-frame ones; the method was immunoSEQ multiplex PCR. This sample carries under 150,000 clones, about 94% of them seen once, and the ten largest clones take roughly 0.91%. This clone was seen only once. The antigen remains unidentified. This TCR derives from an adult in good health. The specimen comprised peripheral blood, sampled on day 0 of AZD1222 vaccination. V usage is TRBV10-3 and J usage is TRBJ2-3; no clear D gene. The CDR3 sequence: CAISEAPVRDTQYF. The CDR3 nucleotides read TGTGCCATCAGTGAGGCTCCCGTACGAGATACGCAGTATTTT.